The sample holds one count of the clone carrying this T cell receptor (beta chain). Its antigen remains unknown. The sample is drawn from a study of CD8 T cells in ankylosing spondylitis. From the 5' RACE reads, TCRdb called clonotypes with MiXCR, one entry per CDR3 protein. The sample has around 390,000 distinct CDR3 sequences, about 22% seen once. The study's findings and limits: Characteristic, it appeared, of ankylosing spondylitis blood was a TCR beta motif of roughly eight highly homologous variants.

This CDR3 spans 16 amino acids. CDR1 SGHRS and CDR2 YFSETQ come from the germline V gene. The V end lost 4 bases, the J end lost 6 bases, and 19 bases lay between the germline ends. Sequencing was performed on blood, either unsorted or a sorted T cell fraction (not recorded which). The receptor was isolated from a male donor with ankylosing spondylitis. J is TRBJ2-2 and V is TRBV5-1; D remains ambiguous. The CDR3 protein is CASSRDRVGNPGELFF. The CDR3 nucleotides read TGCGCCAGCAGCAGGGATAGGGTTGGTAACCCCGGGGAGCTGTTTTTT.